The 8 T cell receptor beta chains presented below share a single source sample, sequenced in a study of early T cells in non-severe SARS-CoV-2 infection. From the 5' RACE reads, TCRdb called clonotypes with MiXCR, one entry per CDR3 protein. The table shows tens of thousands of distinct CDR3 sequences, with 10% to 15% occurring only once. The sequenced sample consisted of whole blood. The receptors originated from an adult who was a healthcare worker with PCR-confirmed SARS-CoV-2 infection or an uninfected control (not recorded which).

The genes are TRBV6-6 and TRBJ1-2, with a tentative D call TRBD1 (6 bases). Deletions cut 6 bases from V and 4 bases from J, with 18 bases between. Per germline, CDR1 MNHNY and CDR2 SVGAGI (reference sequence). The CDR3 contains 15 residues. CDR3 residues: CASSPPTGLPYGYTF. The CDR3 DNA reads TGTGCCAGCAGCCCTCCGACAGGACTCCCCTATGGCTACACCTTC.

In this sample, this clonotype turned up a few times. The chain employs TRBV6-6 and TRBJ2-7; 7 bases are shared with TRBD1. The CDR3 runs to 15 residues. The germline V gene has CDR1 MNHNY and CDR2 SVGAGI (reference sequence). J gave up 7 bases and V 0 bases, and 9 bases lay outside the gene matches. As DNA, the CDR3 is TGTGCCAGCAGTTACTCGGGGACAGCCTCGGGGGAGCAGTACTTC. Its translation: CASSYSGTASGEQYF.

The gene calls are TRBV4-3 and TRBJ1-6, with no clear D. Germline CDR1 LGHNA, CDR2 YSLEER. This CDR3 comprises 13 residues. With 0 bases removed from V and 10 bases from J, the gap between germline ends came to 7 bases. DNA of the CDR3: TGCGCCAGCAGCCAAGACATAGGATCACCCCTCCACTTT. This gives the protein CASSQDIGSPLHF.

This clonotype was counted many times. This sequence joins TRBV18 and TRBJ1-4; D call uncertain. The CDR3 covers 17 residues. V was trimmed by 6 bases and J by 0 bases, leaving 17 bases between them. Germline V lookup: CDR1 KGHSH, CDR2 LQKENI. The CDR3 reads CASSRTIPAATNEKLFF. CDR3 sequence (DNA): TGTGCCAGCTCCAGGACGATCCCAGCTGCAACTAATGAAAAACTGTTTTTT. Combining the CDR3 with reference TRBV18 and TRBJ1-4 gives the whole variable domain NAGVMQNPRHLVRRRGQEARLRCSPMKGHSHVYWYRQLPEEGLKFMVYLQKENIIDESGMPKERFSAEFPKEGPSILRIQQVVRGDSAAYFCASSRTIPAATNEKLFFGSGTQLSVL.

This rearrangement joins TRBV21-1 to TRBJ2-7. TRBV21-1 is recorded as a pseudogene. The CDR3 spans 18 residues. For the CDR3, the DNA is TGTGCCAGCAGCAATATTCCCACCGGCAGCGTCGGGGTCAACGAGCAGTACTTC. Protein: CASSNIPTGSVGVNEQYF.

This clonotype has just one count. The chain recombines TRBV6-6 with TRBJ2-3, with a tentative D call TRBD1 (6 bases). The CDR3 is 16 residues long. CDR1 is MNHNY and CDR2 is SVGAGI in the germline V gene (reference sequence). V was trimmed by 10 bases and J by 2 bases, leaving 22 bases between them. The CDR3 DNA follows: TGTGCCAACCCCGGATGGGACATACCCTTCACAGATACGCAGTATTTT. Protein product: CANPGWDIPFTDTQYF.

This clonotype was recorded many times. This chain connects TRBV11-2 to TRBJ2-2, with 12 nucleotides matching TRBD2. The CDR3 spans 16 residues. V lost 2 bases, J lost 8 bases, and 6 bases stayed unmatched. Germline V CDR1 and CDR2: SGHAT, FQNNGV. This CDR3 reads CASSLLAGGPMGELFF. CDR3 bases: TGTGCCAGCAGCTTACTAGCGGGAGGGCCTATGGGGGAGCTGTTTTTT.

This clonotype was recorded at least ten times. The gene calls are TRBV12-5 and TRBJ2-1, with 13 bases matching TRBD2. Germline V CDR1 and CDR2: LGHNT, FRNRAP. V gave up 4 bases and J gave up 1 base; unmatched junction bases: 7. There are 18 residues in the CDR3. This CDR3 reads CASGSGTSGIGSYNEQFF. The CDR3 DNA is TGTGCTAGTGGTTCCGGGACTAGCGGGATTGGATCCTACAATGAGCAGTTCTTC.